Given below is one TCR beta chain in context. This sample's time point: cycle 4 day 1 (C4D1), after less than 7 weeks of nivolumab. There was relapse after autologous stem cell transplantation in every patient, and there was variation in brentuximab vedotin exposure. The data were obtained in a study of PD-1 blockade in classical Hodgkin lymphoma. Profiled with immunoSEQ multiplex PCR; TCRdb holds only in-frame clones, not every one. The table has about 41,000 clones, about two thirds seen once. Source: peripheral blood mononuclear cells (PBMCs), taken before the fourth cycle of nivolumab. This TCR was sampled from a human donor with classical Hodgkin lymphoma.

The CDR3 DNA follows: TGCGCCAGCAGCCAATCGTCGCAACGCACAGATACGCAGTATTTT. Protein sequence: CASSQSSQRTDTQYF. The chain uses TRBV4-1 and TRBJ2-3; D is unclear. CDR3 size: 15 residues. Trimming took off 2 bases at V and 1 base at J, with 10 bases between the two ends. Germline CDR1 MGHRA, CDR2 YSYEKL.